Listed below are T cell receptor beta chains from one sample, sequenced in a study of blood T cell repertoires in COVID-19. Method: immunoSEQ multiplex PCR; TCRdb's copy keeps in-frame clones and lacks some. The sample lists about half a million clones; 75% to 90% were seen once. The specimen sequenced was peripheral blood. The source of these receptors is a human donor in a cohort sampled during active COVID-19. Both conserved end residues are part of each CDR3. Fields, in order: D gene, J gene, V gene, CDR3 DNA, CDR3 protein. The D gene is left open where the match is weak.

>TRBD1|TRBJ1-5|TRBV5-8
TGTGCCAGCAGCTTGGTACAGGGGGCAAGGCAGCCCCAGCATTTT
CASSLVQGARQPQHF
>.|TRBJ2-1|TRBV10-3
TGTGCCATCAGTGAACGGGACAATGAGCAGTTCTTC
CAISERDNEQFF
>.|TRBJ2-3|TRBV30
TGTGCCTGGAGTTCCTCCCTCGAGGATACGCAGTATTTT
CAWSSSLEDTQYF
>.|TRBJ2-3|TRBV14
TGTGCCAGCAGCCAAGATCTTGGGACAAACACAGATACGCAGTATTTT
CASSQDLGTNTDTQYF
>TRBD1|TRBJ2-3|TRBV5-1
TGCGCCAGCGGAGTTGGAGACAGGGGCCCTGCTAGCACAGATACGCAGTATTTT
CASGVGDRGPASTDTQYF
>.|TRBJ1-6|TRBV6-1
TGTGCCAGCAGTGAAGTAGGTGGGCGTCAGGCTTCGTTT
CASSEVGGRQASF
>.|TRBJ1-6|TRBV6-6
TGTGCCAGCAGTTACTCGCCTGGCTCACCCCTCCACTTT
CASSYSPGSPLHF
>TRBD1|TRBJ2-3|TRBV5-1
TGCGCCAGCAGCCTAGAGGGGACAGGGGACACAGATACGCAGTATTTT
CASSLEGTGDTDTQYF
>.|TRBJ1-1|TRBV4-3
TGCGCCAGCAGCCAAGGTCTGGCGAACACTGAAGCTTTCTTT
CASSQGLANTEAFF
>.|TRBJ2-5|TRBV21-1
TGTGCCAGCATTTCGAACAGGGGACCCCGATCGCCGGGCCCAGAGACCCAGTACTTC
CASISNRGPRSPGPETQYF